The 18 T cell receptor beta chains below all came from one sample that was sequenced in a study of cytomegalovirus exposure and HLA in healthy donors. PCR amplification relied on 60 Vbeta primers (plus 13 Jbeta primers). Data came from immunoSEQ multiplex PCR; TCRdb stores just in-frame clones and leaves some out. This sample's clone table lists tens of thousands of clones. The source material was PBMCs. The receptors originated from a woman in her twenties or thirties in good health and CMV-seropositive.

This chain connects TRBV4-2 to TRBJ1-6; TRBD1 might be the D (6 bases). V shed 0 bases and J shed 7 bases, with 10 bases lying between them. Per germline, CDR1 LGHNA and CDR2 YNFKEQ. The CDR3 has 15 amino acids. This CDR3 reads CASSQDVQGNSPLHF. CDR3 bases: TGTGCCAGCAGCCAAGATGTACAGGGCAATTCACCCCTCCACTTT.

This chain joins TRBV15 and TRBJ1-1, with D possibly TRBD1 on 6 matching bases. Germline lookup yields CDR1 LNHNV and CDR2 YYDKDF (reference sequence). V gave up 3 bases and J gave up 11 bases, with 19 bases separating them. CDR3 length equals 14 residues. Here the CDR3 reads CATSSMTGKALAFF. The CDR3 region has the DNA TGTGCCACCAGCAGTATGACAGGTAAAGCACTCGCTTTCTTT.

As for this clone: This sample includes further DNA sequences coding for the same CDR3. DNA for the CDR3: TGTGCCAGCAGTGAAGGGACAGGGAAGAACATTCAGTACTTC. Translation gives CASSEGTGKNIQYF. The rearrangement links TRBV6-1 to TRBJ2-4; 8 bases map to TRBD1. The germline gives CDR1 MNHNS, CDR2 SASEGT. V shed 1 base and J 7 bases; nucleotides not matched to a gene: 3. The CDR3 is 14 residues long.

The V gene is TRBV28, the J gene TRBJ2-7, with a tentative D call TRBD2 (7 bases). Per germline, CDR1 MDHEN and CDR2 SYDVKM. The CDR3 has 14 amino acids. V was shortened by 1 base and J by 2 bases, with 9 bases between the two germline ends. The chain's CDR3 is CASSLFGGPYEQYF. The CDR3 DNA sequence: TGTGCCAGCAGTTTATTCGGGGGGCCCTACGAGCAGTACTTC.

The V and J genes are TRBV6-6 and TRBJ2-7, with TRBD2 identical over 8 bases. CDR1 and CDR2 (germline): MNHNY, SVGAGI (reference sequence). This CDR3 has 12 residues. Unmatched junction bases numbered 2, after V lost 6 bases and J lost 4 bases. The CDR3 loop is CASSPGGYEQYF. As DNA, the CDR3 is TGTGCCAGCAGCCCGGGGGGGTACGAGCAGTACTTC.

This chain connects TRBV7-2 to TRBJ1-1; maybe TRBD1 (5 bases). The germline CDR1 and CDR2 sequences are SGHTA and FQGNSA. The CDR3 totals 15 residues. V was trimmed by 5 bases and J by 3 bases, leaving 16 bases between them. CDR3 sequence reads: CASSPTGGAYTEAFF. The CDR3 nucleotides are TGTGCCAGCAGCCCTACGGGAGGGGCGTACACTGAAGCTTTCTTT.

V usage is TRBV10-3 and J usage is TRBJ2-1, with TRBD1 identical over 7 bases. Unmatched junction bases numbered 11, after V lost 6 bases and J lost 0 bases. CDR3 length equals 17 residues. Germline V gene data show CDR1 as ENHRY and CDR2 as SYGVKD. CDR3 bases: TGTGCCATCAGCCCTGACAGGGTGATAAGCTCCTACAATGAGCAGTTCTTC. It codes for CAISPDRVISSYNEQFF.

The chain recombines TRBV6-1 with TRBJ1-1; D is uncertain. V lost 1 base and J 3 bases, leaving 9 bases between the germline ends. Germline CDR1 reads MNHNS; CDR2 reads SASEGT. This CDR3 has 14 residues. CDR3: CASSEEREYTEAFF. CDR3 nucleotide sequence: TGTGCCAGCAGTGAAGAAAGGGAGTACACTGAAGCTTTCTTT.

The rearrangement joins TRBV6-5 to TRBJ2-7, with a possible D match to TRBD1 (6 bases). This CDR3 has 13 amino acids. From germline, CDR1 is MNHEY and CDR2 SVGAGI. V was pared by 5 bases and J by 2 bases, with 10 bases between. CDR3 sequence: CASSLDRTYEQYF. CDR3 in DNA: TGTGCCAGCAGTCTAGACAGGACCTACGAGCAGTACTTC.

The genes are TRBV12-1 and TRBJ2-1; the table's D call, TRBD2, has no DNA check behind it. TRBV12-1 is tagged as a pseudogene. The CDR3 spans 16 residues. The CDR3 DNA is TGTGCCAGCAGCTCATGGGCTAGCGGCCTCTACAATGAGCAGTTCTTC. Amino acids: CASSSWASGLYNEQFF.

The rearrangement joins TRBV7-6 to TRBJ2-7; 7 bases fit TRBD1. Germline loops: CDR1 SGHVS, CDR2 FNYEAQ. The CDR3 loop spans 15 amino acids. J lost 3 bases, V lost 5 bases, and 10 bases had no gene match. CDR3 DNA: TGTGCCAGCAGCCCAGCCCCTCAGGGGGTCTACGAGCAGTACTTC. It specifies CASSPAPQGVYEQYF. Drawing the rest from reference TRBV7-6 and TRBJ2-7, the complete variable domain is GAGVSQSPRYKVTKRGQDVALRCDPISGHVSLYWYRQALGQGPEFLTYFNYEAQQDKSGLPNDRFSAERPEGSISTLTIQRTEQRDSAMYRCASSPAPQGVYEQYFGPGTRLTVT.

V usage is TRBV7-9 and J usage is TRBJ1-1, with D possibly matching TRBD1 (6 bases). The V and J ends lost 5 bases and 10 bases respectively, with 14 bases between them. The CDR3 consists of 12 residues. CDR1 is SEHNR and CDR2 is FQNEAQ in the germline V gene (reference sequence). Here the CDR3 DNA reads TGTGCCAGCAGCCCAAATGAGGACAGAGCTTTCTTT. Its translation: CASSPNEDRAFF.

CDR3 residues: CASSWTAGSTDTQYF. The CDR3 coding sequence is TGTGCCAGCAGCTGGACCGCGGGGAGCACAGATACGCAGTATTTT. The gene calls are TRBV7-2 and TRBJ2-3, with D perhaps TRBD2 (6 bases). V gave up 4 bases and J gave up 0 bases, with 11 bases separating them. Germline CDR1 reads SGHTA; CDR2 reads FQGNSA. The CDR3 is 15 amino acids.

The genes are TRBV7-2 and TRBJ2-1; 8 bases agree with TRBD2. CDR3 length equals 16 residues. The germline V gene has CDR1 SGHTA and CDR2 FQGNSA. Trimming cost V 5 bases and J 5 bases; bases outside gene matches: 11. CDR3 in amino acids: CASSPYRGLAHNEQFF. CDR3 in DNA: TGTGCCAGCAGCCCCTACCGTGGACTAGCTCACAATGAGCAGTTCTTC.

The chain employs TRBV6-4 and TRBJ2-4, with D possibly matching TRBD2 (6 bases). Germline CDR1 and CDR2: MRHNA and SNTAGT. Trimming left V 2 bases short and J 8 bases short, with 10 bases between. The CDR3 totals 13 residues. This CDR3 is CASSDGPGDIQYF. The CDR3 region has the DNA TGTGCCAGCAGTGACGGGCCGGGGGACATTCAGTACTTC.

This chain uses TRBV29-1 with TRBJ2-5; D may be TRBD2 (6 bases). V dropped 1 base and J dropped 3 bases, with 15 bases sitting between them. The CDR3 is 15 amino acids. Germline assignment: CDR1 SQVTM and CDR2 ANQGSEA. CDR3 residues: CSVEGIWGDEETQYF. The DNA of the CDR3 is TGCAGCGTTGAAGGCATTTGGGGGGACGAAGAGACCCAGTACTTC.

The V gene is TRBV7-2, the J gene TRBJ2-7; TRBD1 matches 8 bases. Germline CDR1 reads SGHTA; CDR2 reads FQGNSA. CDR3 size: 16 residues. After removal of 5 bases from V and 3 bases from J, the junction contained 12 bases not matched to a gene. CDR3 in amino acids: CASSRHGQGPYYEQYF. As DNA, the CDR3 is TGTGCCAGCAGCCGCCACGGACAGGGCCCCTACTACGAGCAGTACTTC.

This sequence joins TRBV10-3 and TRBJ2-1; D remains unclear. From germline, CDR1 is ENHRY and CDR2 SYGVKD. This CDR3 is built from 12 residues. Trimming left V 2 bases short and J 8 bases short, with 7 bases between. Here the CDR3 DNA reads TGTGCCATCAGTGAGGGTTCAGATGAGCAGTTCTTC. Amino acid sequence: CAISEGSDEQFF.